The clone carrying this T cell receptor (beta chain) was found a few times. This sample is drawn from a study of blood T cells in healthy people across ages. Primers used in a second PCR of about 7 to 12 cycles were a sample-barcoded 5' primer and a J-beta primer mix. TCRdb analysed the 5' RACE reads with MiXCR anew, one entry per CDR3 protein. Among approximately 810,000 distinct CDR3 sequences listed, more than 25% were seen once. The CDR3 sequence is 14 residues long. CDR1 and CDR2 (germline): MNHEY, SVGEGT. V was cut by 7 bases and J by 8 bases, with 21 bases left in between. The chain couples TRBV6-2 or TRBV6-3 to TRBJ2-7; D is possibly TRBD2 (7 bases). The sequenced sample was blood. The TCR sequence derives from a woman older than 75 in good health. For the CDR3, the DNA is TGTGCCAGCACGCAGGGGAGTGGGACTACGAAGCAGTACTTC. The encoded protein is CASTQGSGTTKQYF.